This T cell receptor beta chain comes out of a study of glioma-infiltrating T cells. Overall study context: Samples included WHO grade II oligodendrogliomas or astrocytomas and initial-diagnosis grade IV glioblastomas. Before surgery, glioma patients received dexamethasone for at most six days.

V lost 5 bases and J lost 9, with 10 bases in between. The CDR3 sequence is 11 residues long. Comments on this clonotype: Its antigen is unknown.

Study-wide points: Tissue and blood shared very few CDR3 sequences.

Amplification of TCR alpha and beta CDR3 regions from RNA used iRepertoire nested multiplex PCR. TCRdb analysed the multiplex PCR reads with MiXCR anew, one entry per CDR3 protein. Of roughly 350,000 distinct CDR3 sequences in the sample, more than 35% were seen once. This rearrangement joins TRBV12-3 or TRBV12-4 to TRBJ1-2; no clear D. The specimen sequenced was glioma tissue, nonneoplastic brain tissue, or PBMCs (not recorded which). This clonotype was obtained from a human donor with low-grade glioma or glioblastoma, undergoing nonglioma brain surgery, or in good health (not recorded which). The CDR3 loop reads CASSAARSYTF. The CDR3 region has the DNA TGTGCCAGCAGTGCCGCCAGAAGCTACACCTTC.